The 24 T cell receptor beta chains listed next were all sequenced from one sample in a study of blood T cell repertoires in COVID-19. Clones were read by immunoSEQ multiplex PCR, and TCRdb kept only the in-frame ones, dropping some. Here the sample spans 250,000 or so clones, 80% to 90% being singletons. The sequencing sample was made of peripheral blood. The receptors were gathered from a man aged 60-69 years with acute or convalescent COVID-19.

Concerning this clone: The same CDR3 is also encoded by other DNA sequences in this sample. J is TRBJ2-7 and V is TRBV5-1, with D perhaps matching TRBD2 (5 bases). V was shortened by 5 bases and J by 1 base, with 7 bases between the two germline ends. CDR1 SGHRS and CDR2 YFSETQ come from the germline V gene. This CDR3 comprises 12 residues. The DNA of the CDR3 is TGCGCCAGCAGTGAGGGATCCTACGAGCAGTACTTC. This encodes CASSEGSYEQYF.

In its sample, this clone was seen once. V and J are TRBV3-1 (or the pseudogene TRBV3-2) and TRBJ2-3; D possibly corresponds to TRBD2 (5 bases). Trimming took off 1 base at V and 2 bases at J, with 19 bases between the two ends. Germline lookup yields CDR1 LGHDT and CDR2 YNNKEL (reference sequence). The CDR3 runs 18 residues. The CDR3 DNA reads TGTGCCAGCAGCCAAGGTCTTCTAGGGCGGAGGAACACAGATACGCAGTATTTT. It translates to CASSQGLLGRRNTDTQYF.

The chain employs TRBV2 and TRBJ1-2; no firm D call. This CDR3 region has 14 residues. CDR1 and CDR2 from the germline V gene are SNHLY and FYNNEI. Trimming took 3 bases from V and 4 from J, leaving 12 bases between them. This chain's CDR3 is CASSDEALGYGYTF. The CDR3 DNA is TGTGCCAGCAGTGATGAGGCCCTAGGCTATGGCTACACCTTC.

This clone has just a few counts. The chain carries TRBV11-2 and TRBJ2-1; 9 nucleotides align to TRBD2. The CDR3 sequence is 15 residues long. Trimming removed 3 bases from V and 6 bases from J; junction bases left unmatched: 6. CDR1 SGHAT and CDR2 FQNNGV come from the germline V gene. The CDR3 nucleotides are TGTGCCAGCAGCTTCGGGACTAGCCGAGCCAATGAGCAGTTCTTC. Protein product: CASSFGTSRANEQFF.

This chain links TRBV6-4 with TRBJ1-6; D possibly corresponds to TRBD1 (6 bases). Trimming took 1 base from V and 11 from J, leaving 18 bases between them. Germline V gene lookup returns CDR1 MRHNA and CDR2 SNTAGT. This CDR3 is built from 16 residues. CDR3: CASSDWTATIRPPLHF. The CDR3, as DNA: TGTGCCAGCAGTGACTGGACAGCTACAATAAGGCCACCCCTCCACTTT.

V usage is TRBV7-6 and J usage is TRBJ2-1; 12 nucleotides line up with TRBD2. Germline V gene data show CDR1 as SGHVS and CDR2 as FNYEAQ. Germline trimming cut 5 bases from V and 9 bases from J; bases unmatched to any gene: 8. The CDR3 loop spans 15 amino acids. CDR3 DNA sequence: TGTGCCAGCAGCCACCGGACTAGCGGGGAAGGTGAGCAGTTCTTC. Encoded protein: CASSHRTSGEGEQFF.

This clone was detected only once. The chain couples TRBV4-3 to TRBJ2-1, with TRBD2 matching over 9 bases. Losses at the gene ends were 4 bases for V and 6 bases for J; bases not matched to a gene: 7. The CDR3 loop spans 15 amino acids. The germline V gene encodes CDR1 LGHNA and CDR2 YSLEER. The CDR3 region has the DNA TGCGCCAGCAGCCCCTACGGGACTAGCCTCAATGAGCAGTTCTTC. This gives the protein CASSPYGTSLNEQFF.

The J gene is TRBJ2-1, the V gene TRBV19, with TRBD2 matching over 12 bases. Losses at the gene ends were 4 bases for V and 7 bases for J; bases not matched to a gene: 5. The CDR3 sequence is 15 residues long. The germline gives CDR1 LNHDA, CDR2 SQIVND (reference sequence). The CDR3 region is CASSTWTSGTNEQFF. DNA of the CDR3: TGTGCCAGTAGTACCTGGACTAGCGGGACTAATGAGCAGTTCTTC.

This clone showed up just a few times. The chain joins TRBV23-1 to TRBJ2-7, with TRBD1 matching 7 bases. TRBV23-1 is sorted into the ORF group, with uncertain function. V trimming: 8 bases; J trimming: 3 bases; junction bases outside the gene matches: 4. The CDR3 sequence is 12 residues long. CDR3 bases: TGCGCCAGCGGGGACAGACACTACGAGCAGTACTTC. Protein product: CASGDRHYEQYF.

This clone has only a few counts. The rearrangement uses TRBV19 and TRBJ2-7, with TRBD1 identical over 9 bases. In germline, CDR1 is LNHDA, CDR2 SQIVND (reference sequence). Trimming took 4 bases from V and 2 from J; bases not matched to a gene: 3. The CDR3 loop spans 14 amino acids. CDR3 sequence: CASSTGQGTYEQYF. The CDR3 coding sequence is TGTGCCAGTAGTACCGGACAGGGGACCTACGAGCAGTACTTC.

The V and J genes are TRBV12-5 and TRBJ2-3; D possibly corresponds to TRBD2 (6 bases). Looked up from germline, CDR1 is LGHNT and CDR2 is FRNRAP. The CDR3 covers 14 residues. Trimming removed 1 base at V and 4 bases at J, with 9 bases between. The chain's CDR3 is CASGLGDFPDTQYF. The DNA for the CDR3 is TGTGCTAGTGGTTTGGGGGACTTTCCAGATACGCAGTATTTT.

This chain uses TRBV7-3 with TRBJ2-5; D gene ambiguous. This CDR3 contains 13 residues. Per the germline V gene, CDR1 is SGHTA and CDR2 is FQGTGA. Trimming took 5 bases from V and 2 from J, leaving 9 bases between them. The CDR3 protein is CASSPTKQETQYF. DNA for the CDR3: TGTGCCAGCAGCCCTACTAAACAAGAGACCCAGTACTTC.

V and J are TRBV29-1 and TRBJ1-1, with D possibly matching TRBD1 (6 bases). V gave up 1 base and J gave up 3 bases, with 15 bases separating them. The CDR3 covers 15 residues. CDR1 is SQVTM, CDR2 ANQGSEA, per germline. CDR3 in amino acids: CSVEGVTGMDTEAFF. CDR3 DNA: TGCAGCGTTGAAGGTGTTACAGGGATGGACACTGAAGCTTTCTTT.

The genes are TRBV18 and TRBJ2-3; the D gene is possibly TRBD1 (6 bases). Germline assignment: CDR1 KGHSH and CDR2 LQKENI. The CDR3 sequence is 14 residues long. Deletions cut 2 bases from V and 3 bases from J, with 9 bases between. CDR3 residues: CASSPNQGTDTQYF. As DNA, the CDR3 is TGTGCCAGCTCACCAAACCAGGGGACAGATACGCAGTATTTT.

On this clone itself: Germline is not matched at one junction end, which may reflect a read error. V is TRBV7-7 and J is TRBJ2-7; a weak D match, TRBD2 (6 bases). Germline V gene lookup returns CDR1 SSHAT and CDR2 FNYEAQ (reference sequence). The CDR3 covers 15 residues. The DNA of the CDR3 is TGTGCTAGCAGCTTAGAACCGGGCGGGGACTACGAGCAGTACTTC. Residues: CASSLEPGGDYEQYF.

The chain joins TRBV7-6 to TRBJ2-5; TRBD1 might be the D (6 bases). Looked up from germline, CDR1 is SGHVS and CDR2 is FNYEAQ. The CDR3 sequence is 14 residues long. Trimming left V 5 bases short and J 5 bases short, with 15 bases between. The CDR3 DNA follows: TGTGCCAGCAGCCAATATACAGGGACGGAGACCCAGTACTTC. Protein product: CASSQYTGTETQYF.

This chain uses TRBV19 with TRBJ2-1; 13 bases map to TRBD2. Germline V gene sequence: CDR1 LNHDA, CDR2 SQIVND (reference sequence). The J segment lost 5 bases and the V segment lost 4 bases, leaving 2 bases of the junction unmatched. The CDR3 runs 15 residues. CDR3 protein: CASSTGTSGNNEQFF. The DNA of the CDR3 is TGTGCCAGTAGTACCGGGACTAGCGGGAACAATGAGCAGTTCTTC.

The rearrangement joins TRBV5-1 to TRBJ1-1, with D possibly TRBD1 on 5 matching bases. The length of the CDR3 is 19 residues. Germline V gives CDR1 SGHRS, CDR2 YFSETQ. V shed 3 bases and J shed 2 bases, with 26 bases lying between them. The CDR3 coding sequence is TGCGCCAGCAGCTCCTACTTGGACACCTTAGGAGGGCTTAACACTGAAGCTTTCTTT. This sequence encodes CASSSYLDTLGGLNTEAFF.

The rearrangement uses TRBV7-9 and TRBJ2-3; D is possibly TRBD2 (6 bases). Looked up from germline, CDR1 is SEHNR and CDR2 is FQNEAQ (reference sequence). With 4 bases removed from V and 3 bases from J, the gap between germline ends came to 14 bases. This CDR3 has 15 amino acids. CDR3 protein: CASSSRRGRTDTQYF. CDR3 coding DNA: TGTGCCAGCAGCTCTCGGCGTGGGAGGACAGATACGCAGTATTTT.

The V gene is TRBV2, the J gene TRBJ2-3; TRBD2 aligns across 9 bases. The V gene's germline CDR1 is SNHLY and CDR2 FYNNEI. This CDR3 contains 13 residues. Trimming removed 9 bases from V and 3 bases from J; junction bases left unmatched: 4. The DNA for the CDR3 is TGTGCCAGATTCGCGGGGGGGACAGATACGCAGTATTTT. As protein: CARFAGGTDTQYF. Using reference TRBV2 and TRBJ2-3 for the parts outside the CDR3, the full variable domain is EPEVTQTPSHQVTQMGQEVILRCVPISNHLYFYWYRQILGQKVEFLVSFYNNEISEKSEIFDDQFSVERPDGSNFTLKIRSTKLEDSAMYFCARFAGGTDTQYFGPGTRLTVL.

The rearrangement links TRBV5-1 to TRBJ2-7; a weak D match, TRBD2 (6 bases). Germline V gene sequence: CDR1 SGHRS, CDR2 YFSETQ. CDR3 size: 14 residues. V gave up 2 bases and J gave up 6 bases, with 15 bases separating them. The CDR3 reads CASSFGGFKGEQYF. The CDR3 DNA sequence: TGCGCCAGCAGCTTTGGGGGGTTCAAGGGCGAGCAGTACTTC. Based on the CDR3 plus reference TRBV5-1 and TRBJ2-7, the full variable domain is KAGVTQTPRYLIKTRGQQVTLSCSPISGHRSVSWYQQTPGQGLQFLFEYFSETQRNKGNFPGRFSGRQFSNSRSEMNVSTLELGDSALYLCASSFGGFKGEQYFGPGTRLTVT.

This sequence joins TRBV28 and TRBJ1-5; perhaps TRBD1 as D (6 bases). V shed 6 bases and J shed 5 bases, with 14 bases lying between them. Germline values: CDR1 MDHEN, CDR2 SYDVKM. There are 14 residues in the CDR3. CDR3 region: CASRPGGGHQPQHF. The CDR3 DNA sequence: TGTGCCAGCAGACCCGGGGGGGGGCATCAGCCCCAGCATTTT.

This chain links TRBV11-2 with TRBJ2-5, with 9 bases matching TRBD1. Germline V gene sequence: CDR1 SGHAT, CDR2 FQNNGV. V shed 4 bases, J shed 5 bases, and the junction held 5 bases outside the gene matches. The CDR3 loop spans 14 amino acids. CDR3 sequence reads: CASSSGQGWETQYF. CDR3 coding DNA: TGTGCCAGCAGCTCGGGACAGGGTTGGGAGACCCAGTACTTC.

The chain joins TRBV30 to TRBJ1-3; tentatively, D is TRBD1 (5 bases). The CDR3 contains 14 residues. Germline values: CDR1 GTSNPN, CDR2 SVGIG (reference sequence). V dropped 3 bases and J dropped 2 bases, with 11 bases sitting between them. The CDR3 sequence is CAWRSGGPGNTIYF. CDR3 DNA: TGTGCCTGGAGGAGCGGGGGACCTGGAAACACCATATATTTT.